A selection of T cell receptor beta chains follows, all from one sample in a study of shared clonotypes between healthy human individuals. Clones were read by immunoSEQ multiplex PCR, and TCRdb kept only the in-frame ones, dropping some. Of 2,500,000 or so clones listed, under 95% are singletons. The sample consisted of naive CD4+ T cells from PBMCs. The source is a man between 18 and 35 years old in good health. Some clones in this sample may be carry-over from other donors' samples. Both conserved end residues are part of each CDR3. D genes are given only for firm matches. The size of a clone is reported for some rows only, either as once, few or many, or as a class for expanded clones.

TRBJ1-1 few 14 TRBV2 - CASSVRQVNTEAFF TGTGCCAGCAGTGTACGACAGGTGAACACTGAAGCTTTCTTT
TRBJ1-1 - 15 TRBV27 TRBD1 CASSPSPTGGTEAFF TGTGCCAGCAGTCCCTCCCCAACAGGGGGCACTGAAGCTTTCTTT
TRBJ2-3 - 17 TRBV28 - CASVWRGRGVGTDTQYF TGTGCCAGCGTCTGGAGGGGCAGGGGAGTTGGCACAGATACGCAGTATTTT
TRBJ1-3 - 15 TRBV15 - CATSRQSFSGNTIYF TGTGCCACCAGCCGACAGAGCTTCTCTGGAAACACCATATATTTT
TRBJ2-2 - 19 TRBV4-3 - CASSLLFKGPTLNTGELFF TGCGCCAGCAGCCTCCTATTTAAGGGACCGACATTGAACACCGGGGAGCTGTTTTTT
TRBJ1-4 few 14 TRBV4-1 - CASSQDGFNEKLFF TGCGCCAGCAGCCAAGACGGGTTCAATGAAAAACTGTTTTTT
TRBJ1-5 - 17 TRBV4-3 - CASSQERQGRVNQPQHF TGCGCCAGCAGCCAAGAAAGGCAGGGACGGGTGAATCAGCCCCAGCATTTT
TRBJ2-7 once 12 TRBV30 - CAWSGANYEQYF TGTGCCTGGAGTGGGGCCAACTACGAGCAGTACTTC
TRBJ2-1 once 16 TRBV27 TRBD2 CASSPIAGGLRYEQFF TGTGCCAGCAGCCCGATAGCGGGAGGACTCCGCTATGAGCAGTTCTTC
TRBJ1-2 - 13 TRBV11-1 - CASSAGTAFGYTF TGTGCCAGCAGCGCCGGGACGGCCTTTGGCTACACCTTC
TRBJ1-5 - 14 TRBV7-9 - CASSSRDSNQPQHF TGTGCCAGCAGCTCGCGGGATAGCAATCAGCCCCAGCATTTT
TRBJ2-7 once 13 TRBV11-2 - CASSLGQDYEQYF TGTGCCAGCAGCTTAGGGCAGGACTACGAGCAGTACTTC
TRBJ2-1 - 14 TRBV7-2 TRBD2 CASSLGTSGAEQFF TGTGCCAGCAGCTTGGGGACTAGCGGTGCGGAGCAGTTCTTC
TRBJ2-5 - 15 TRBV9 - CASSVDMGFQETQYF TGTGCCAGCAGCGTAGATATGGGGTTCCAAGAGACCCAGTACTTC
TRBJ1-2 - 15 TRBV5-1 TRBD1 CASSFRQGSGYGYTF TGCGCCAGCAGCTTTCGACAGGGGAGTGGGTATGGCTACACCTTC
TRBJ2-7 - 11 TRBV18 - CASSNRSEQYF TGTGCCAGCTCAAACCGATCCGAGCAGTACTTC
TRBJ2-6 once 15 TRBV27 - CASSPPFSGANVLTF TGTGCCAGCTCCCCCCCGTTCTCTGGGGCCAACGTCCTGACTTTC
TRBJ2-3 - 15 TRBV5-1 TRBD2 CASTSSGRDTDTQYF TGCGCCAGCACCTCGAGCGGGAGGGACACAGATACGCAGTATTTT
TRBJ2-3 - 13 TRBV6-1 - CASSISFADTQYF TGTGCCAGCAGTATTAGTTTTGCAGATACGCAGTATTTT
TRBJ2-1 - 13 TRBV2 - CASSEGRGDEQFF TGTGCCAGCAGTGAAGGACGGGGAGATGAGCAGTTCTTC
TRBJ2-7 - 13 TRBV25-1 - CASIGQSTYEQYF TGTGCCAGCATCGGACAGTCGACCTACGAGCAGTACTTC
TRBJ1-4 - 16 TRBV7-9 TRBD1 CASSVRDSGFYEKLFF TGTGCCAGCAGCGTTCGGGACAGCGGATTCTATGAAAAACTGTTTTTT
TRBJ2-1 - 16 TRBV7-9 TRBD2 CASSLGLAGVRNEQFF TGTGCCAGCAGCCTAGGACTAGCGGGAGTTAGGAATGAGCAGTTCTTC
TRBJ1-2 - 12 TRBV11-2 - CASSLATGGYTF TGTGCCAGCAGCTTAGCAACGGGAGGCTACACCTTC
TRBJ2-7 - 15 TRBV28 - CASSLYGYLSYEQYF TGTGCCAGCAGTTTATACGGTTACCTCTCCTACGAGCAGTACTTC
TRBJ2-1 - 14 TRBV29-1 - CSVLGSRSYNEQFF TGCAGCGTTCTGGGAAGTAGAAGCTACAATGAGCAGTTCTTC
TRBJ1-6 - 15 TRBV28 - CASSPSMGVGSPLHF TGTGCCAGCAGTCCTAGTATGGGGGTGGGTTCACCCCTCCACTTT
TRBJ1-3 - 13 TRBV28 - CASSNTNGNTIYF TGTGCCAGCAGCAACACCAATGGAAACACCATATATTTT
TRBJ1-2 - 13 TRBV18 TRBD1 CASSQQGADGYTF TGTGCCAGCTCACAGCAGGGGGCAGATGGCTACACCTTC
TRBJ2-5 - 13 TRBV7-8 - CAVTADSQATQYF TGTGCCGTTACCGCCGACTCTCAAGCGACCCAGTACTTC
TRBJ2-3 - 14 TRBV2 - CASRFRTSTDTQYF TGTGCCAGCAGATTCAGAACTAGCACAGATACGCAGTATTTT
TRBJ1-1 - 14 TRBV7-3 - CASSLLTTNTEAFF TGTGCCAGCAGCTTACTCACAACGAACACTGAAGCTTTCTTT
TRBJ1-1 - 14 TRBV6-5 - CASSAHLWGAEAFF TGTGCCAGCAGTGCTCACCTCTGGGGGGCTGAAGCTTTCTTT
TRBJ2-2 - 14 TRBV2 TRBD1 CASSGTGYTGELFF TGTGCCAGCAGCGGGACAGGGTATACCGGGGAGCTGTTTTTT
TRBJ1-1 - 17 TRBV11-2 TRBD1 CASRPTYRGPQNTEAFF TGTGCCAGCAGACCTACCTACAGGGGGCCCCAGAACACTGAAGCTTTCTTT
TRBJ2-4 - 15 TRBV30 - CAWIPRVIAKNIQYF TGTGCCTGGATCCCCCGTGTTATAGCCAAAAACATTCAGTACTTC
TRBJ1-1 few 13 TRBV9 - CASSVGAGGGAFF TGTGCCAGCAGCGTAGGTGCCGGGGGCGGTGCTTTCTTT
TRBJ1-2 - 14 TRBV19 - CASSLQGGVYGYTF TGTGCCAGTAGTCTCCAAGGAGGGGTCTATGGCTACACCTTC
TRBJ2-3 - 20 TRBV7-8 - CASSGRMRGRVAGSTDTQYF TGTGCCAGCAGCGGAAGGATGCGGGGGCGGGTAGCGGGCAGCACAGATACGCAGTATTTT
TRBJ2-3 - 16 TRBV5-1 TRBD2 CASSLERLAGRDTQYF TGCGCCAGCAGCTTGGAAAGACTAGCGGGACGGGATACGCAGTATTTT
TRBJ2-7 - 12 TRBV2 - CASSTFINEQYF TGTGCCAGCAGTACTTTCATAAACGAGCAGTACTTC
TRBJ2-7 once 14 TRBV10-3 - CAISEGLAAYEQYF TGTGCCATCAGTGAGGGACTGGCGGCCTACGAGCAGTACTTC
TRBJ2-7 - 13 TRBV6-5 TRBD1 CASSLDRGHEQYF TGTGCCAGCAGCTTGGACAGGGGCCACGAGCAGTACTTC
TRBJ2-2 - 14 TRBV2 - CASRSGQNTGELFF TGTGCCAGCAGGTCTGGACAGAACACCGGGGAGCTGTTTTTT
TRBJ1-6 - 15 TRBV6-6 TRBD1 CASLPSGTGTSPLHF TGTGCCAGCCTCCCGTCCGGGACAGGGACGTCACCCCTCCACTTT
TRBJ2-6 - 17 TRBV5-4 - CASSSGTMGSGANVLTF TGTGCCAGCAGCTCCGGGACAATGGGCTCTGGGGCCAACGTCCTGACTTTC